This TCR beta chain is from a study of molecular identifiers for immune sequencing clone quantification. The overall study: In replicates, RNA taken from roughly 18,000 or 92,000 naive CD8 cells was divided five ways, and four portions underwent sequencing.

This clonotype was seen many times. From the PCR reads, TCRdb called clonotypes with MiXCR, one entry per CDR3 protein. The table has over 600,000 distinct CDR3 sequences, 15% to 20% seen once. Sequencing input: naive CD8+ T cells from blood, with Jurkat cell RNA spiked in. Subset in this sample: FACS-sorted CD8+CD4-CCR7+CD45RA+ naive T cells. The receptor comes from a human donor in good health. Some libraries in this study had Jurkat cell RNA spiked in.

The CDR3 is CASRPFGTSGLYEQYF. The CDR3 bases are TGTGCCAGCAGACCTTTTGGGACTAGCGGATTATACGAGCAGTACTTC. The gene calls are TRBV6-6 and TRBJ2-7; TRBD2 matches at 11 bases. The CDR3 covers 16 residues. V shed 6 bases and J 4 bases; nucleotides not matched to a gene: 11. Germline CDR1 reads MNHNY; CDR2 reads SVGAGI (reference sequence).